Listed below are T cell receptor beta chains from one sample, sequenced in a study of CD8+ T cells in alopecia areata. Clones were read by immunoSEQ multiplex PCR, and TCRdb kept only the in-frame ones, dropping some. The sample lists fewer than 200,000 clones; 58% were seen once. The sample was CD4+ T cells sorted from blood, taken between weeks 55 and 65, from a patient treated with tofacitinib. The source of these receptors is a human donor with alopecia areata. CDR3s include the opening cysteine and the closing phenylalanine or tryptophan. The D gene is left open where the match is weak. Clone size, where shown, is once, few, many, or a class for clones that have expanded.

J gene | D gene | clone size | V gene | CDR3 DNA | CDR3 protein
TRBJ2-3 | NA | NA | TRBV15 | TGTGCCACCCTAGGCGCAGATACGCAGTATTTT | CATLGADTQYF
TRBJ2-5 | TRBD1 | NA | TRBV5-1 | TGCGCCAGCAGCTTGCCTGGACAGGGATCTAGGGAGACCCAGTACTTC | CASSLPGQGSRETQYF
TRBJ2-7 | TRBD2 | once | TRBV27 | TGTGCCAGCAGTCCCCGGGAGGCGCGCGGGGGGGCCTACGAGCAGTACTTC | CASSPREARGGAYEQYF
TRBJ2-7 | NA | few | TRBV4-2 | TGTGCCAGCAGCCAAGTAGGGGACGCTACAGCCTACGAGCAGTACTTC | CASSQVGDATAYEQYF
TRBJ2-7 | NA | NA | TRBV6-1 | TGTGCCAGCAGTGAAGTGGAGGTGGGGGAGCAGTACTTC | CASSEVEVGEQYF
TRBJ2-7 | NA | few | TRBV5-1 | TGCGCCAGCAGCCCGACAGATTACGAGCAGTACTTC | CASSPTDYEQYF
TRBJ1-6 | TRBD1 | NA | TRBV5-6 | TGTGCCAGCAGCTTATCAGGGGGACTTTTTCGATATAATTCACCCCTCCACTTT | CASSLSGGLFRYNSPLHF
TRBJ2-3 | TRBD1 | few | TRBV7-8 | TGTGCCAGCAGCTTAGCGTCGGGACAGGGTTGGTCAGATACGCAGTATTTT | CASSLASGQGWSDTQYF
TRBJ1-5 | NA | few | TRBV29-1 | TGCAGCGTTGAATCCCAGCCCCAGCATTTT | CSVESQPQHF
TRBJ1-3 | TRBD1 | NA | TRBV15 | TGTGCCACCAGCAAAAAGGACAGGGGTAGAGGCACCATATATTTT | CATSKKDRGRGTIYF
TRBJ1-2 | TRBD1 | few | TRBV5-1 | TGCGCCAGCAGCTTGGAAGCACTGACAGGGGCGCGCTATGGCTACACCTTC | CASSLEALTGARYGYTF
TRBJ1-1 | NA | NA | TRBV30 | TGTGCCTGGAGTGTATCCCACTCCCGACTGGCTTTCTTT | CAWSVSHSRLAFF
TRBJ1-1 | NA | NA | TRBV4-1 | TGCGCCAGCAGCCCTACAGGGAGCACTGAAGCTTTCTTT | CASSPTGSTEAFF
TRBJ1-5 | NA | NA | TRBV9 | TGTGCCAGCAGCGTAGGGTGGGGGAATCAGCCCCAGCATTTT | CASSVGWGNQPQHF
TRBJ1-2 | NA | few | TRBV30 | TGTGCCTCCACCGGTAACTATGGCTACACCTTC | CASTGNYGYTF
TRBJ2-7 | TRBD1 | NA | TRBV20-1 | TGCAGTGCTCACAGGGGAAGCGAGCAGTACTTC | CSAHRGSEQYF
TRBJ2-3 | NA | NA | TRBV30 | TGTGCCTGGACCGGGGTGGGAGCGGCCAGCACAGATACGCAGTATTTT | CAWTGVGAASTDTQYF
TRBJ1-2 | TRBD1 | NA | TRBV30 | TGTGCCTGGAGTCTTGGACAGGGGGTTTATGGCTACACCTTC | CAWSLGQGVYGYTF
TRBJ1-5 | NA | NA | TRBV7-9 | TGTGCCAGCAGCTCACAGGGTGGCCCGAATCAGCCCCAGCATTTT | CASSSQGGPNQPQHF
TRBJ2-2 | NA | few | TRBV7-2 | TGTGCCAGCAGCTTAAATTTTGGGGCGCGCAACACCGGGGAGCTGTTTTTT | CASSLNFGARNTGELFF
TRBJ2-5 | TRBD1 | NA | TRBV30 | TGTGCCTGGAGTCGGTTCGGGACAGGACATCAAGAGACCCAGTACTTC | CAWSRFGTGHQETQYF
TRBJ1-1 | NA | NA | TRBV27 | TGTGCCAGCAGTTTGGGGACGGTGAACACTGAAGCTTTCTTT | CASSLGTVNTEAFF
TRBJ2-5 | NA | NA | TRBV7-9 | TGTGCCAGCAGCCGGGGACGACAAGAGACCCAGTACTTC | CASSRGRQETQYF
TRBJ2-7 | TRBD1 | NA | TRBV30 | TGTGCCTGGAGTTTTGGGCAGGGGGCTGCCTACGAGCAGTACTTC | CAWSFGQGAAYEQYF
TRBJ1-5 | NA | NA | TRBV2 | TGTGCCAGCAGTGAACGGTCCGGGGGAAATCAGCCCCAGCATTTT | CASSERSGGNQPQHF
TRBJ1-3 | NA | few | TRBV6-5 | TGTGCCAGCAGTAATGGAAACACCATATATTTT | CASSNGNTIYF
TRBJ2-7 | NA | NA | TRBV13 | TGTGCCAGCAGCCAACGGGGTCCCGGGTCCTACGAGCAGTACTTC | CASSQRGPGSYEQYF
TRBJ1-3 | NA | NA | TRBV29-1 | TGCAGCGTTGCCCTACAGGGAAACACCATATATTTT | CSVALQGNTIYF
TRBJ2-7 | NA | NA | TRBV29-1 | TGCAGCGTTCAAACCCGTACCTACGAGCAGTACTTC | CSVQTRTYEQYF
TRBJ1-2 | NA | NA | TRBV9 | TGTGCCAGCAGCGTTGGCGGACAGAGGTATGGCTACACCTTC | CASSVGGQRYGYTF
TRBJ2-5 | NA | NA | TRBV30 | TGTGCCTGGACCCCCCTTCTCACTAACCAAGAGACCCAGTACTTC | CAWTPLLTNQETQYF
TRBJ2-3 | NA | few | TRBV4-2 | TGTGCCAGCAGCGGAACCACAGATACGCAGTATTTT | CASSGTTDTQYF
TRBJ1-2 | NA | once | TRBV29-1 | TGCAGCGTTGGAGGGAGGCAGCGAAGCTATGGCTACACCTTC | CSVGGRQRSYGYTF
TRBJ1-2 | NA | NA | TRBV6-6 | TGTGCCAGCAGTTACTCGATCAAGGGGCCCAACTATGGCTACACCTTC | CASSYSIKGPNYGYTF
TRBJ2-5 | NA | NA | TRBV4-2 | TGTGCCAGCAGCCAAGATGTTAGGGTCCAAGAGACCCAGTACTTC | CASSQDVRVQETQYF
TRBJ2-3 | TRBD2 | NA | TRBV4-2 | TGTGCCAGCAGCCCGTACCTAGCGGGGAGGGGCACAGATACGCAGTATTTT | CASSPYLAGRGTDTQYF
TRBJ1-5 | NA | few | TRBV29-1 | TGCAGCGTTGGGGGTGGGGGGCTCAATCAGCCCCAGCATTTT | CSVGGGGLNQPQHF
TRBJ1-4 | TRBD1 | NA | TRBV30 | TGTGCCTGGAGCTGGACAGGGCTAACCCGATCCAGATCTATAAATGAAAAACTGTTTTTT | CAWSWTGLTRSRSINEKLFF
TRBJ2-3 | NA | few | TRBV11-2 | TGTGCCAGCAGCGGGGGCAGGGGACGCACAGATACGCAGTATTTT | CASSGGRGRTDTQYF
TRBJ2-1 | TRBD2 | NA | TRBV29-1 | TGCAGCGTTGAAGGTAGCGGGGGGGCCCCCTACAATGAGCAGTTCTTC | CSVEGSGGAPYNEQFF
TRBJ2-7 | TRBD1 | few | TRBV29-1 | TGCAGCGTTAAAGGACAGGGATTGTACGAGCAGTACTTC | CSVKGQGLYEQYF
TRBJ1-5 | NA | NA | TRBV29-1 | TGCAGCGTTGCAGGGAATAGCAATCAGCCCCAGCATTTT | CSVAGNSNQPQHF
TRBJ2-7 | NA | NA | TRBV6-5 | TGTGCCAGCAGTTACTTTGGGCAGGGCCACGAGCAGTACTTC | CASSYFGQGHEQYF
TRBJ1-6 | NA | NA | TRBV30 | TGTGCCTGGAGCCCCTGGATAGCAGTGGGAGTCGATGATAATTCACCCCTCCACTTT | CAWSPWIAVGVDDNSPLHF
TRBJ2-6 | NA | NA | TRBV18 | TGTGCCAGCTCACCAGGGGCTGGTGGGGCCAACGTCCTGACTTTC | CASSPGAGGANVLTF
TRBJ2-5 | NA | NA | TRBV2 | TGTGCCAGCAGTGAAGTGCTGGGAGAGACCCAGTACTTC | CASSEVLGETQYF
TRBJ2-3 | NA | NA | TRBV30 | TGTGCCTGGAGTATGAGGGTGGATACGCAGTATTTT | CAWSMRVDTQYF
TRBJ1-3 | NA | NA | TRBV30 | TGTGCCTGGAGTCATGGAGACTCTGGAAACACCATATATTTT | CAWSHGDSGNTIYF
TRBJ1-4 | TRBD1 | NA | TRBV10-2 | TGCGCCAGCTCCCGCGGACAGGGAGGGACTAATGAAAAACTGTTTTTT | CASSRGQGGTNEKLFF
TRBJ2-1 | NA | NA | TRBV19 | TGTGCCAGTAGTATAAACCGCGGGGTCAACAATGAGCAGTTCTTC | CASSINRGVNNEQFF
TRBJ2-6 | NA | few | TRBV30 | TGTGCCTGGAGTGGAAGTCTGGCCAACGTCCTGACTTTC | CAWSGSLANVLTF
TRBJ1-5 | TRBD1 | NA | TRBV30 | TGTGCCTGGAGTACCGGCGACAGGGTCTATCAGCCCCAGCATTTT | CAWSTGDRVYQPQHF
TRBJ2-5 | TRBD1 | NA | TRBV6-1 | TGTGCCAGCAGTGCCTGGGACAGGGGGCAAGAGACCCAGTACTTC | CASSAWDRGQETQYF